A single sample is the source of the 7 T cell receptor beta chains below, sequenced in a study of T cells in Graves' hyperthyroidism and ophthalmopathy. Researchers took RNA transcripts and amplified the TCR beta CDR3 regions from them. HTBI primers were the set used in a first-round RT-PCR of the TCR CDR3. In TCRdb, the multiplex PCR reads were re-called with MiXCR into one record per CDR3 protein. The sample gives roughly 380,000 distinct CDR3 sequences, about 15% of which show up once; approximately 11% is in the top ten. The sample consisted of blood. Receptor source: a woman aged 60-75 years with Graves' hyperthyroidism.

This clonotype was seen repeatedly, ten times or more. The rearrangement uses TRBV5-1 and TRBJ2-7; 11 bases align to TRBD2. The CDR3 consists of 15 residues. V was pared by 4 bases and J by 2 bases, with 5 bases of the junction left unmatched. Germline CDR1 SGHRS, CDR2 YFSETQ. The CDR3 DNA reads TGCGCCAGCAGCCCAAGACTAGCGGGACCCTACGAGCAGTACTTC. Amino acids: CASSPRLAGPYEQYF.

At least ten counts were recorded for this clonotype. The chain has TRBV2 and TRBJ2-1; tentatively, D is TRBD1 (5 bases). Trimming took off 2 bases at V and 3 bases at J, with 5 bases between the two ends. CDR3 length: 13 amino acids. The germline V gene has CDR1 SNHLY and CDR2 FYNNEI. CDR3 loop: CASSERGYNEQFF. DNA of the CDR3: TGTGCCAGCAGTGAAAGGGGCTACAATGAGCAGTTCTTC. Supplemented by reference TRBV2 and TRBJ2-1, the full variable domain reads EPEVTQTPSHQVTQMGQEVILRCVPISNHLYFYWYRQILGQKVEFLVSFYNNEISEKSEIFDDQFSVERPDGSNFTLKIRSTKLEDSAMYFCASSERGYNEQFFGPGTRLTVL.

This clonotype was counted many times. The chain has TRBV28 and TRBJ2-7, with 10 bases aligning to TRBD2. The CDR3 length is 16 residues. Looked up from germline, CDR1 is MDHEN and CDR2 is SYDVKM. V was pared by 4 bases and J by 4 bases, with 10 bases of the junction left unmatched. This CDR3 is CASSSPTSGTTYEQYF. DNA of the CDR3: TGTGCCAGCAGTTCCCCCACTAGCGGGACAACTTACGAGCAGTACTTC.

At least ten counts were recorded for this clonotype. This chain uses TRBV5-8 with TRBJ2-3; the match to TRBD2 covers 9 bases. The V and J ends lost 0 bases and 4 bases, in that order; junction bases with no gene match: 6. The CDR3 has 16 amino acids. The V gene's germline CDR1 is SGHTS and CDR2 YDEGEE. This chain's CDR3 is CASSLAGGLAPDTQYF. CDR3 coding DNA: TGTGCCAGCAGCTTGGCGGGGGGACTAGCCCCAGATACGCAGTATTTT. The variable domain in full, completed from reference TRBV5-8 and TRBJ2-3, reads EAGVTQSPTHLIKTRGQQATLRCSPISGHTSVYWYQQALGLGLQFLLWYDEGEERNRGNFPPRFSGRQFPNYSSELNVNALELEDSALYLCASSLAGGLAPDTQYFGPGTRLTVL.

In this sample, this clonotype turned up a few times. A read error is possible here, since a much larger clone lies one base away. Here the CDR3 reads CASGLAGAETQYF. The CDR3 coding sequence is TGTGCCAGCGGGCTAGCGGGAGCAGAGACCCAGTACTTC. The chain carries TRBV12-3 or TRBV12-4 and TRBJ2-5; 10 nucleotides match TRBD2. The junction had 4 bases not matched to a gene; V was cut back by 8 bases and J by 4 bases. This CDR3 spans 13 amino acids.

In its sample, this clonotype was seen many times. The chain couples TRBV7-6 to TRBJ2-1; D is unclear. Between the trimmed V and J ends, which lost 4 bases and 4 bases, there was a span of 8 bases. Looked up from germline, CDR1 is SGHVS and CDR2 is FNYEAQ. The CDR3 loop spans 13 amino acids. Here the CDR3 reads CASSSFGYNEQFF. CDR3 sequence (DNA): TGTGCCAGCAGCTCGTTTGGATACAATGAGCAGTTCTTC.

Many counts were recorded for this clonotype. This chain uses TRBV20-1 with TRBJ2-1; D might be TRBD2 (6 bases). This CDR3 spans 16 amino acids. V gave up 0 bases and J gave up 1 base, with 13 bases separating them. Germline CDR1 is DFQATT and CDR2 is SNEGSKA (reference sequence). This CDR3 reads CSAREAGVASYNEQFF. In nucleotides, the CDR3 is TGCAGTGCTAGAGAAGCGGGCGTCGCATCCTACAATGAGCAGTTCTTC.